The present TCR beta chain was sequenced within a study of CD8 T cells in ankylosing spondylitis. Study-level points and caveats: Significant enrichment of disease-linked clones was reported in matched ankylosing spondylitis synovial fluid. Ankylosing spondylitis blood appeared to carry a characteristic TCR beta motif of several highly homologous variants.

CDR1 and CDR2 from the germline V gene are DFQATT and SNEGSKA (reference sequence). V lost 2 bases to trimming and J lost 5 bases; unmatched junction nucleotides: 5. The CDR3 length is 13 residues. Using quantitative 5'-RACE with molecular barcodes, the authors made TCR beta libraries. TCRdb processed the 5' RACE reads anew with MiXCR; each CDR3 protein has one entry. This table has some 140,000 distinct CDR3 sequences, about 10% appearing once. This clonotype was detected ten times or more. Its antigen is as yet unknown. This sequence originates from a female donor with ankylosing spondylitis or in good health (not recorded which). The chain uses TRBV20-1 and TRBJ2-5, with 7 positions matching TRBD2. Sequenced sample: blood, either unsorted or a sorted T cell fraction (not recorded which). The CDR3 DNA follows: TGCAGTGCTAGACAGACTAGCATCGAGACCCAGTACTTC. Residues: CSARQTSIETQYF.